This paragraph reports one T cell receptor beta chain. As yet, its antigen is unknown. Time point noted: naive CD8 control sorted from an acute-time-point sample. People who inject drugs in the Montreal Hepatitis C Cohort were donors. Cells were stained for CD3, CD8 and CD45RO, excluding dead cells. The sample originates from a study of CD8 T cells in acute hepatitis C reinfection. Study summary: CD8+ T cells recognizing the HCV NS3-1073 epitope were profiled acutely and after viral clearance.

Assay: immunoSEQ multiplex PCR; the TCRdb copy retains only in-frame clones and omits some. Among 30,000 to 45,000 clones listed, over 75% were seen once. Study-wide results and caveats: All groups preferentially used TRBV04 and TRBV06, which was not due to overrepresentation in the naive pool.

Germline values: CDR1 MNHEY, CDR2 SVGAGI. Trimming removed 7 bases at V and 7 bases at J, with 7 bases between. This CDR3 spans 11 amino acids. V usage is TRBV6-5 and J usage is TRBJ2-2; D perhaps matches TRBD2 (5 bases). Sequenced: naive CD8+ T cells from PBMCs. The receptor's source is a woman younger than 35 who spontaneously cleared hepatitis C infection. The CDR3 coding sequence is TGTGCCAGCACTGGAGGCGGGGAGCTGTTTTTT. Amino acid sequence: CASTGGGELFF.